This TCR beta chain is drawn from a study of CD8+CD57+ T cells in acquired aplastic anemia. Using genomic DNA as the template, TCR beta VDJ and CDR3 profiling was carried out. TCRdb reanalysed the reads using MiXCR and keeps one entry per CDR3 protein. Found here are some 70,000 distinct CDR3 sequences, roughly half of them singletons; the top ten hold roughly 8%. A word on this clonotype: No antigen is known for it.

Study-level findings and limits: Overlapping CD8+ CDR3 repertoires of patients and controls contained nearly 30 shared sequences.

This CDR3 is built from 15 residues. Germline CDR1 is LNHDA and CDR2 is SQIVND (reference sequence). Trimming stripped 1 base from V and 8 bases from J, with 12 bases between. The chain links TRBV19 to TRBJ1-6, with D possibly TRBD1 on 5 matching bases. The source material was sorted CD4+, CD8+, or CD8+CD57+ T cells (not recorded which) from PBMCs. This receptor was identified in a human donor in good health, serving as a control. The CDR3: CASSIARGVDSPLHF. For the CDR3, the DNA is TGTGCCAGTAGTATAGCACGGGGGGTGGATTCACCCCTCCACTTT.